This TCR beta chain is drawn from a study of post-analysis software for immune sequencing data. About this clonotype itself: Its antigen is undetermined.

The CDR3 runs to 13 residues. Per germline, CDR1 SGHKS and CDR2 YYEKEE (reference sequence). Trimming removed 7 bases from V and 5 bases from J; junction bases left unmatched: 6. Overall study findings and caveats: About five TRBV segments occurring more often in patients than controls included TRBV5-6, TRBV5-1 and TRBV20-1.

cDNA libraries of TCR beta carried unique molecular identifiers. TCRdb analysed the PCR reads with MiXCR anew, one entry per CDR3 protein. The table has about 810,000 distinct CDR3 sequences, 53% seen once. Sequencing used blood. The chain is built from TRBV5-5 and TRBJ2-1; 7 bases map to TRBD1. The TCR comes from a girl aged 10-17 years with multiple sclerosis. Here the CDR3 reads CASEGAFDNEQFF. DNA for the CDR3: TGTGCCAGCGAGGGGGCGTTCGACAATGAGCAGTTCTTC.